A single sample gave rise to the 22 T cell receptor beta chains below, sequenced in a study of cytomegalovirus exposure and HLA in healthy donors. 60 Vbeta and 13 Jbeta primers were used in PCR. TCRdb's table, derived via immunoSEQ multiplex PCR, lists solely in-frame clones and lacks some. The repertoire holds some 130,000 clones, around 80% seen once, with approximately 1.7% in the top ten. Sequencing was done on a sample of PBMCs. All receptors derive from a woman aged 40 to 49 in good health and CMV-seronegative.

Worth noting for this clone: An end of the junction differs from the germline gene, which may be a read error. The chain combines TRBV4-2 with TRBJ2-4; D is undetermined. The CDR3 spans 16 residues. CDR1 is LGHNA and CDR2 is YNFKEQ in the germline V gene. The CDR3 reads CASSQGVSLSKNSQYF. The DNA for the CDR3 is TGTGCCAGCAGCCAAGGGGTTAGTCTATCCAAAAACAGTCAGTACTTC.

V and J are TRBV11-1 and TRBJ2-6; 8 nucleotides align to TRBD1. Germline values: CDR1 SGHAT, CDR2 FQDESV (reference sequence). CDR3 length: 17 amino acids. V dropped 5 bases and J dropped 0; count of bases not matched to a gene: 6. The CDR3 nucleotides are TGTGCCAGCAGCCCCGGACAGGGAACCTCTGGGGCCAACGTCCTGACTTTC. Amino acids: CASSPGQGTSGANVLTF.

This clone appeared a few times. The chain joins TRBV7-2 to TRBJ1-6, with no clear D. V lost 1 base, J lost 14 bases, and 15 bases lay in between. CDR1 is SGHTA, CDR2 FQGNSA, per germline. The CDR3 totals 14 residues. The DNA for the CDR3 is TGTGCCAGCAGCTTAGACGGACCTTGGAGGTCCCTCCACTTT. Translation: CASSLDGPWRSLHF.

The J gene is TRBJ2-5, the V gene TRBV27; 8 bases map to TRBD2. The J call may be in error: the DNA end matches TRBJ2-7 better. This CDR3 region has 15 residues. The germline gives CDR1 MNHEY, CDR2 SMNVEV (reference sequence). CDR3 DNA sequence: TGTGCCAGCAGTCCCCGGGAGGGGAGCCGCTACGAGCAGTACTTC. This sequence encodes CASSPREGSRYEQYF.

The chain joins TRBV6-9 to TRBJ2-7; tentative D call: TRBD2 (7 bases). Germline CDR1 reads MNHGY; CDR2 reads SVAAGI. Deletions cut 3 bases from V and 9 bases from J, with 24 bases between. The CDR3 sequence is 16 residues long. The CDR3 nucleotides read TGTGCCAGCAGTTACCCCCTTAAGGGGGGGATCCATAGGCAGTACTTC. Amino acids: CASSYPLKGGIHRQYF.

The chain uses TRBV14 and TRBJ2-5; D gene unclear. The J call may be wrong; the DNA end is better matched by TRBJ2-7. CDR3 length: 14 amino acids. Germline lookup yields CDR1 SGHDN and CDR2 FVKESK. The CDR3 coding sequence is TGTGCCAGCAGCCGCGGTTCCTTCCCCTACGAGCAGTACTTC. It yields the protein CASSRGSFPYEQYF.

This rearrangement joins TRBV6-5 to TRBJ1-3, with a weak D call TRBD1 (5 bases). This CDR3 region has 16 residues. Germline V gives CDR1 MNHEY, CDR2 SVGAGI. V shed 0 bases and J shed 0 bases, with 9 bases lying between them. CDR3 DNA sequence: TGTGCCAGCAGTTACTCCCAGGGAAGCTCTGGAAACACCATATATTTT. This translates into CASSYSQGSSGNTIYF.

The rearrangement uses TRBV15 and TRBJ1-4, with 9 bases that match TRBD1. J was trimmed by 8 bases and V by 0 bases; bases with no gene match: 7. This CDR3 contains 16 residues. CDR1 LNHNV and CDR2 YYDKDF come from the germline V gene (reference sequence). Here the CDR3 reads CATSRDTGGLSEKLFF. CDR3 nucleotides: TGTGCCACCAGCAGAGACACAGGGGGCCTTAGCGAAAAACTGTTTTTT.

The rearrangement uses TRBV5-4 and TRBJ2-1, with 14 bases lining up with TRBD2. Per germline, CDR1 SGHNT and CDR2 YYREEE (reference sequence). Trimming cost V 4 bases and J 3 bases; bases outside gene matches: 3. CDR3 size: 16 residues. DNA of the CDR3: TGTGCCAGCAGCGAAGGACTAGCGGGAGGCTACAATGAGCAGTTCTTC. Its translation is CASSEGLAGGYNEQFF.

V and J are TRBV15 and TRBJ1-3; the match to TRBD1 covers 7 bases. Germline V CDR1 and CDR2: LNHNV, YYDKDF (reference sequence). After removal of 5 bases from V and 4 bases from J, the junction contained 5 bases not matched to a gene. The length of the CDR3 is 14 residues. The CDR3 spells CATSLDRVGNTIYF. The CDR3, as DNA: TGTGCCACCAGCCTTGACAGGGTCGGAAACACCATATATTTT. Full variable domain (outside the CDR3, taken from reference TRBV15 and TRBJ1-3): DAMVIQNPRYQVTQFGKPVTLSCSQTLNHNVMYWYQQKSSQAPKLLFHYYDKDFNNEADTPDNFQSRRPNTSFCFLDIRSPGLGDTAMYLCATSLDRVGNTIYFGEGSWLTVV.

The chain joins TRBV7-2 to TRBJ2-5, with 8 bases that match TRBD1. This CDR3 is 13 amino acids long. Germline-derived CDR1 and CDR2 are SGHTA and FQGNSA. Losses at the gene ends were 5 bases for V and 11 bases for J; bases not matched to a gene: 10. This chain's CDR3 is CASSQGQGREQYF. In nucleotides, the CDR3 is TGTGCCAGCAGCCAAGGACAGGGTCGAGAGCAGTACTTC.

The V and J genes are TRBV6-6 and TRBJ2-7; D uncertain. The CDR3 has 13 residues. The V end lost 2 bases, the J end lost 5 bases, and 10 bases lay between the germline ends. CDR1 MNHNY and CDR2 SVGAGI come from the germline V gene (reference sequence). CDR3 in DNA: TGTGCCAGCAGTTACAACCCAGGCGACGAGCAGTACTTC. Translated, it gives CASSYNPGDEQYF.

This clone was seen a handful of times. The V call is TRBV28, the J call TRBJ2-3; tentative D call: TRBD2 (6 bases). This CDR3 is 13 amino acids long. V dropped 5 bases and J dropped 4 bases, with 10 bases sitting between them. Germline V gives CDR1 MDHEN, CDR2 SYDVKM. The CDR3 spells CASSPSVPDTQYF. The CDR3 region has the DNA TGTGCCAGCAGTCCTAGCGTGCCAGATACGCAGTATTTT.

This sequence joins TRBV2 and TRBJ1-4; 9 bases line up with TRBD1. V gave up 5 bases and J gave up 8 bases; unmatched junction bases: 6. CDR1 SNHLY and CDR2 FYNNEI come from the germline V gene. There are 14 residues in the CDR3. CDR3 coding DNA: TGTGCCAGCAGTCTACAGGGGGCGCAGGAAAAACTGTTTTTT. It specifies CASSLQGAQEKLFF.

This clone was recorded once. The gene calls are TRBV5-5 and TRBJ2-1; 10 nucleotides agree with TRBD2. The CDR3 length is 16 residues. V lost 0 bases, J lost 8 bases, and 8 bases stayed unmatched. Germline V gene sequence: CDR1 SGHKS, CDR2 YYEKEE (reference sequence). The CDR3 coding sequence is TGTGCCAGCAGCTTGGTAATACTAGCGGGGAGTTATGAGCAGTTCTTC. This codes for CASSLVILAGSYEQFF.

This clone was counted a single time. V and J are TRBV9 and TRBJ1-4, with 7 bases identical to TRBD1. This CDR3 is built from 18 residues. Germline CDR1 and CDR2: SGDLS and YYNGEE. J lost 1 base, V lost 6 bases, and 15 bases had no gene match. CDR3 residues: CASTPGTDLSVTNEKLFF. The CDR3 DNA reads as TGTGCCAGCACCCCCGGGACAGACCTAAGCGTAACTAATGAAAAACTGTTTTTT.

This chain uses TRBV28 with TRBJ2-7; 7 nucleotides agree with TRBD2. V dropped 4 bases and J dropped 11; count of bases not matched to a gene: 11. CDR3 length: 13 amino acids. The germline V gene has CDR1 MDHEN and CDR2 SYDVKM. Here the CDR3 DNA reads TGTGCCAGCAGTTCTCGCCCGACGGGGAGGGAGTACTTC. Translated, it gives CASSSRPTGREYF.

CDR3 nucleotide sequence: TGCGCCAGCAGCTCTGGAGGGATAACCGGGGAGCTGTTTTTT. It translates to CASSSGGITGELFF. The chain couples TRBV5-1 to TRBJ2-2, with D tentatively TRBD2 (6 bases). Germline CDR1 and CDR2: SGHRS and YFSETQ. The CDR3 length is 14 residues. V dropped 3 bases and J dropped 5 bases, with 11 bases sitting between them.

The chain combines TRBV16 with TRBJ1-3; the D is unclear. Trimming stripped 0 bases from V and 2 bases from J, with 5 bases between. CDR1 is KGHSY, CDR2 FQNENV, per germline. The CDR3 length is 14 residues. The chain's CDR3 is CASSQSPAGNTIYF. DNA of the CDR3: TGTGCCAGCAGCCAATCGCCGGCTGGAAACACCATATATTTT. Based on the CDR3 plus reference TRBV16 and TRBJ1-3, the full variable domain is GEEVAQTPKHLVRGEGQKAKLYCAPIKGHSYVFWYQQVLKNEFKFLISFQNENVFDETGMPKERFSAKCLPNSPCSLEIQATKLEDSAVYFCASSQSPAGNTIYFGEGSWLTVV.

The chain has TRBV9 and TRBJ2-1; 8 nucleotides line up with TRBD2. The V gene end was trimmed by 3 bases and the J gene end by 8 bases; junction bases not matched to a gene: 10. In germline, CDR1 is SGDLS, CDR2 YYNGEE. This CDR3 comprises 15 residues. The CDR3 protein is CASSAIGTRNHEQFF. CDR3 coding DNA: TGTGCCAGCAGCGCTATCGGGACTAGAAACCATGAGCAGTTCTTC.

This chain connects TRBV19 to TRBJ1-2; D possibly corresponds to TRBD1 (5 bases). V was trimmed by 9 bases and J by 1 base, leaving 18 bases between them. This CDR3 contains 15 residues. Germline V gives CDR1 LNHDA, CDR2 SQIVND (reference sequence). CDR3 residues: CASSSGGNINYGYTF. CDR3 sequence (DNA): TGTGCCAGCTCCTCGGGGGGAAATATTAACTATGGCTACACCTTC.

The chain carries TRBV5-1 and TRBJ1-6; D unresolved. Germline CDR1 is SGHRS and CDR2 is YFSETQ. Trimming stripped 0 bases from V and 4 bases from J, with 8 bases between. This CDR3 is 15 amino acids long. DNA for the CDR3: TGCGCCAGCAGCTTGGACGGGAATTATAATTCACCCCTCCACTTT. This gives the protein CASSLDGNYNSPLHF.